This TCR beta chain is from a study of cytomegalovirus exposure and HLA in healthy donors. This CDR3 comprises 16 residues. V was cut by 4 bases and J by 1 base, with 17 bases left in between. The germline CDR1 and CDR2 sequences are MNHEY and SVGAGI. Primers included in the PCR were 60 Vbeta and 13 Jbeta primers. Assay: immunoSEQ multiplex PCR; the TCRdb copy retains only in-frame clones and omits some. The data show about 170,000 clones, around 82% seen once. Study-wide results and limits: Most CMV-associated TCR beta chains appeared HLA-restricted in a later analysis. The CMV antigen specificity of a few CMV-associated chains was confirmed through in vitro analysis.

Notes on this clone: The antigen is unknown.

The origin of this receptor is a male donor in good health and CMV-seronegative. Sequenced: PBMCs. The chain is built from TRBV6-5 and TRBJ2-7, with D possibly being TRBD2 (7 bases). CDR3 protein: CASSFWRGRGSYEQYF. CDR3 nucleotides: TGTGCCAGCAGTTTTTGGCGGGGGCGCGGATCCTACGAGCAGTACTTC.